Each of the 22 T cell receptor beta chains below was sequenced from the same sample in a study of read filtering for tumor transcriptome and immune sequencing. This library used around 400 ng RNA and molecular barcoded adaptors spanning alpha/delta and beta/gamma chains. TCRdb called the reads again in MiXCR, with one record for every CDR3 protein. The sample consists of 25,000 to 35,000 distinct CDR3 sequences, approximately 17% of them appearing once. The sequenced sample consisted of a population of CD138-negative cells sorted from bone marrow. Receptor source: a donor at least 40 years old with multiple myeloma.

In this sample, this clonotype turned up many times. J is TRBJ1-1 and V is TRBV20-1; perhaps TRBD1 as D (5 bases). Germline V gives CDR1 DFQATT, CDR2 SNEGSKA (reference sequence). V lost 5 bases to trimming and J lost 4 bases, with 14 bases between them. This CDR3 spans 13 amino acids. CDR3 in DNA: TGCAGTGCTCGTAAGGGGCAGATCACTGAAGCTTTCTTT. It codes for CSARKGQITEAFF.

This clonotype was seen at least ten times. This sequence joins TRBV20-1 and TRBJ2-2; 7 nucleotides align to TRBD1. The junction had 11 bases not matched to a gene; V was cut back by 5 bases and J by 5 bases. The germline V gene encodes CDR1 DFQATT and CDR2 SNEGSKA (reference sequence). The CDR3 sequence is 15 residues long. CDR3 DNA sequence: TGCAGTGCTCGCAAGTATGACAGGGCGACCGGGGAGCTGTTTTTT. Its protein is CSARKYDRATGELFF.

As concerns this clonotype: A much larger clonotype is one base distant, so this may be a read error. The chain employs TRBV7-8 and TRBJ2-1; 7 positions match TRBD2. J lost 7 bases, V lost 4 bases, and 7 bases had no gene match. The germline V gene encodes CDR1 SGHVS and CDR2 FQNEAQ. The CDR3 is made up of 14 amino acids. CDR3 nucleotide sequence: TGTGCCAGCAGCTCAGCTGGCGGGAGTAATGAGCAGTTCTTC. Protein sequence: CASSSAGGSNEQFF. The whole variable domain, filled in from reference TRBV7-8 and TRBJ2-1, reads GAGVSQSPRYKVAKRGQDVALRCDPISGHVSLFWYQQALGQGPEFLTYFQNEAQLDKSGLPSDRFFAERPEGSVSTLKIQRTQQEDSAVYLCASSSAGGSNEQFFGPGTRLTVL.

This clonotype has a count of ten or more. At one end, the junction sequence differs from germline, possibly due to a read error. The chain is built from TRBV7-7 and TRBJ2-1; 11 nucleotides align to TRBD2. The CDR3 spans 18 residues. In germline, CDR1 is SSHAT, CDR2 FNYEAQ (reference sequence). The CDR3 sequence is CASSLGTSGRGSYNEQFF. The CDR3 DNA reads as TGTGCTAGCAGCTTAGGGACTAGCGGCAGGGGGTCCTACAATGAGCAGTTCTTC.

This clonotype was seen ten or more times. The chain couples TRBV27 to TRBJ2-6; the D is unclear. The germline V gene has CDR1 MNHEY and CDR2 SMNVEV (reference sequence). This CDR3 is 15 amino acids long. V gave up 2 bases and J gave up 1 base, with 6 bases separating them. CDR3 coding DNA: TGTGCCAGCAGTTTAGAACCTTCTGGGGCCAACGTCCTGACTTTC. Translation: CASSLEPSGANVLTF.

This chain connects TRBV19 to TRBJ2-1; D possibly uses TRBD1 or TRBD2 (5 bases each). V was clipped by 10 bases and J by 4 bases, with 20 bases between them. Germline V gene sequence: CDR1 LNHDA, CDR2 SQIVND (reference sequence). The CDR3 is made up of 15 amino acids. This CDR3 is CANTPGGERYNEQFF. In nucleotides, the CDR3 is TGTGCCAATACTCCTGGGGGTGAGAGGTACAATGAGCAGTTCTTC.

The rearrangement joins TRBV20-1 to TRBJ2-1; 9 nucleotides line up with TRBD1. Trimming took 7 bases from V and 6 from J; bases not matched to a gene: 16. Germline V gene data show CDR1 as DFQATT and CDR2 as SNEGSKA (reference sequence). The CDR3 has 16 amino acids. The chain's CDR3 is CSVPSLPGQGINEQFF. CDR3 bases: TGCAGTGTTCCCTCCCTCCCGGGACAGGGTATCAATGAGCAGTTCTTC.

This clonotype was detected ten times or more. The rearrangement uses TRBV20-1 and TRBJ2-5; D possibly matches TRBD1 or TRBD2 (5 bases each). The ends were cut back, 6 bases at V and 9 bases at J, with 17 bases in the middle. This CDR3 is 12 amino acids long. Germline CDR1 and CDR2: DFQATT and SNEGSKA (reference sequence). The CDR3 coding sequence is TGCAGTGCCCGGTCAGGGACCGGGGCCCAGTACTTC. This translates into CSARSGTGAQYF.

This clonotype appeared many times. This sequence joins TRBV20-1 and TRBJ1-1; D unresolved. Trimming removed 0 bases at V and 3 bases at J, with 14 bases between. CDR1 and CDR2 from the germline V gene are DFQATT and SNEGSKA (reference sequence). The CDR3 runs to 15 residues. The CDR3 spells CSARDWTETHTEAFF. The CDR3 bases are TGCAGTGCTAGAGATTGGACGGAAACGCACACTGAAGCTTTCTTT.

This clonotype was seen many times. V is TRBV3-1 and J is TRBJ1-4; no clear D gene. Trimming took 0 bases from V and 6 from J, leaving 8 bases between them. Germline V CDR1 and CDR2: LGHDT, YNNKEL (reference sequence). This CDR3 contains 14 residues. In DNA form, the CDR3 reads TGTGCCAGCAGCCAAGATGGGCAGGATGAAAAACTGTTTTTT. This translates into CASSQDGQDEKLFF.

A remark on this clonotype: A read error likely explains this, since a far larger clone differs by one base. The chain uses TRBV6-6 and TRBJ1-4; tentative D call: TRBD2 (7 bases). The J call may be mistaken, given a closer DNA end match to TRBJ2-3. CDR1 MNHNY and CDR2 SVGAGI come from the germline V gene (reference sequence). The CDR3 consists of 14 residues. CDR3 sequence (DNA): TGTGCCAGCAGTTCGGGGGGCGGGGGAGATGCGCAGTATTTT. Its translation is CASSSGGGGDAQYF.

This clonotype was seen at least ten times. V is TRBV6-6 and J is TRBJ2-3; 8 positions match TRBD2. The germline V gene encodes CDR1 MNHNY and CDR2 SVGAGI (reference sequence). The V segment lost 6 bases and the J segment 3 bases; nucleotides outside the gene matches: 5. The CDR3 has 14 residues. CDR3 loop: CASRMRGETDTQYF. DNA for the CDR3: TGTGCCAGCAGGATGCGGGGGGAAACAGATACGCAGTATTTT.

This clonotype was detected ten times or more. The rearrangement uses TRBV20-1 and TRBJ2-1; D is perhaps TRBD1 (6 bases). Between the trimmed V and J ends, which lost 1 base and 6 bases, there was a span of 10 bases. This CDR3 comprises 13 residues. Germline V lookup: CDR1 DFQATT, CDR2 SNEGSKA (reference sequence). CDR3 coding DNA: TGCAGTGCTAGAGTGGAAGGGGGCAATGAGCAGTTCTTC. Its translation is CSARVEGGNEQFF.

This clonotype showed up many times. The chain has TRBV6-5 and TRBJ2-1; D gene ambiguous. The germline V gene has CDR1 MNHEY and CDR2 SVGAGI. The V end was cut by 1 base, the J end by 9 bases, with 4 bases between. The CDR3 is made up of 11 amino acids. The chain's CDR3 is CASSYFSEQFF. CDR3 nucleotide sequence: TGTGCCAGCAGTTACTTTAGTGAGCAGTTCTTC.

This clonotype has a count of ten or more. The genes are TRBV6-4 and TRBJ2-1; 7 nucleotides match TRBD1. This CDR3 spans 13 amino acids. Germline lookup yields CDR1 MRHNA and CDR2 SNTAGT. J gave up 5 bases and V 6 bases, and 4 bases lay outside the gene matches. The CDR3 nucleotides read TGTGCCAGCAGCCTGGACAGGAACAATGAGCAGTTCTTC. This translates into CASSLDRNNEQFF.

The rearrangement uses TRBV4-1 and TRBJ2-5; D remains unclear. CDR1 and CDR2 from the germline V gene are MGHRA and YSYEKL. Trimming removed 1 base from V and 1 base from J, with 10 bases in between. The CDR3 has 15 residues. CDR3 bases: TGCGCCAGCAGCCAAGCTAAGGGCATCCAAGAGACCCAGTACTTC. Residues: CASSQAKGIQETQYF.

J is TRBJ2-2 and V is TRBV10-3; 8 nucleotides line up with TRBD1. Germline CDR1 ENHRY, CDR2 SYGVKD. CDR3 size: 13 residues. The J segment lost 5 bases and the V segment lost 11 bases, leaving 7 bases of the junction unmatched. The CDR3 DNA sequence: TGTGCCTTCGGCAGGGGGCTGACCGGGGAGCTGTTTTTT. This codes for CAFGRGLTGELFF.

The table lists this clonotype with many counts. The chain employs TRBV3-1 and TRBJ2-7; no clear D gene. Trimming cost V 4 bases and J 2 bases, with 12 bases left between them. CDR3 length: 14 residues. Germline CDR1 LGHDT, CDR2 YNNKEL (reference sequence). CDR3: CASSPWSQPYEQYF. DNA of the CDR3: TGTGCCAGCAGCCCGTGGTCACAGCCCTACGAGCAGTACTTC.

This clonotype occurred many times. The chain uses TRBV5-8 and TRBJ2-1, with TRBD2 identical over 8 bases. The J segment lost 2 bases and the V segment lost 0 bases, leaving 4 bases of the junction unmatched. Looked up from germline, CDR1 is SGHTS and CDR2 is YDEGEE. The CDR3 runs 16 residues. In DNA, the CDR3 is TGTGCCAGCAGCTTGGGGACTAGCCCAACCTACAATGAGCAGTTCTTC. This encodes CASSLGTSPTYNEQFF.

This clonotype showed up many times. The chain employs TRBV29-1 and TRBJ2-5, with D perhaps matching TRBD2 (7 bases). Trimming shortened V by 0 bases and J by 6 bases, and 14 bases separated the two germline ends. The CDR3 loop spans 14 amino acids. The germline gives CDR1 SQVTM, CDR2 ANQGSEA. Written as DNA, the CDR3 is TGCAGCGTTGAAGATTGGAGGGGGGGGAAGACCCAGTACTTC. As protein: CSVEDWRGGKTQYF.

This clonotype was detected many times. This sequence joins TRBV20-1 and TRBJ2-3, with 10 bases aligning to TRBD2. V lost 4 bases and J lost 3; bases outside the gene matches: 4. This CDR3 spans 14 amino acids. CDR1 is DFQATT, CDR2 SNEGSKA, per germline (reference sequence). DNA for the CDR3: TGCAGTGCTATGGCTAGCGGGGGAACAGATACGCAGTATTTT. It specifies CSAMASGGTDTQYF.

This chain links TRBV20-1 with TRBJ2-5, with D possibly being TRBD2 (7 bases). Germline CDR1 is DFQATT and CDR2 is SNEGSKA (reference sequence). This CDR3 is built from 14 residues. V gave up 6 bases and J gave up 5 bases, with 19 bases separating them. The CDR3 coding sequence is TGCAGTGCCCCCCCCGGGGGGCGGGAGGAGACCCAGTACTTC. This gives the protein CSAPPGGREETQYF.